The 23 T cell receptor beta chains reported below all come from one sample, sequenced in a study of blood T cell repertoires in COVID-19. Method: immunoSEQ multiplex PCR; TCRdb's copy keeps in-frame clones and lacks some. The sample gives tens of thousands of clones, about 80% of which show up once; over 8.5% is in the top ten. Sequencing was carried out using peripheral blood. The receptor set was obtained from a man aged 45-65 years with acute or convalescent COVID-19.

This clone has only a few counts. The V and J genes are TRBV7-3 and TRBJ2-2; no clear D gene. The CDR3 sequence is 13 residues long. The germline V and J ends were trimmed by 7 bases and 6 bases, with 12 bases remaining between them. Germline values: CDR1 SGHTA, CDR2 FQGTGA. CDR3 bases: TGTGCCAGCACCCTAAGTAATGCCGGGGAGCTGTTTTTT. It encodes CASTLSNAGELFF.

The V gene is TRBV7-8, the J gene TRBJ2-5; 8 bases are shared with TRBD2. Looked up from germline, CDR1 is SGHVS and CDR2 is FQNEAQ. CDR3 length equals 15 residues. Unmatched junction bases numbered 7, after V lost 5 bases and J lost 2 bases. Written as DNA, the CDR3 is TGTGCCAGCAGCGCGATGACTAGCGATCAAGAGACCCAGTACTTC. Its protein product is CASSAMTSDQETQYF.

The chain has TRBV9 and TRBJ2-7; D is perhaps TRBD2 (5 bases). Germline V gene data show CDR1 as SGDLS and CDR2 as YYNGEE. This CDR3 is 13 amino acids long. The V and J ends lost 2 bases and 6 bases respectively, with 12 bases between them. CDR3 residues: CASSVILRGEQYF. The CDR3 DNA sequence: TGTGCCAGCAGCGTGATACTTCGGGGCGAGCAGTACTTC.

A single count supports this clone. The CDR3 DNA reads TGCGCCAGCAGAACTAGCTTGGGGGGTGCTAGCACAGATACGCAGTATTTT. It is translated as CASRTSLGGASTDTQYF. This chain uses TRBV10-2 with TRBJ2-3; a weak D match, TRBD2 (6 bases). V was cut by 6 bases and J by 0 bases, with 19 bases left in between. This CDR3 spans 17 amino acids. Germline V gene sequence: CDR1 WSHSY, CDR2 SAAADI.

This chain uses TRBV7-2 with TRBJ1-4; D is possibly TRBD1 (6 bases). Trimming took off 4 bases at V and 3 bases at J, with 15 bases between the two ends. This CDR3 region has 16 residues. Germline V lookup: CDR1 SGHTA, CDR2 FQGNSA. The CDR3 loop is CASSSTGGLANEKLFF. The CDR3 nucleotides are TGTGCCAGCAGCTCAACGGGGGGGCTGGCTAATGAAAAACTGTTTTTT.

The gene calls are TRBV7-8 and TRBJ1-2; tentative D call: TRBD1 (6 bases). Trimming left V 1 base short and J 5 bases short, with 17 bases between. CDR1 is SGHVS and CDR2 is FQNEAQ in the germline V gene. The length of the CDR3 is 16 residues. The CDR3 sequence is CASSLEGGGSYYGYTF. In DNA form, the CDR3 reads TGTGCCAGCAGCTTAGAAGGGGGGGGCTCTTATTATGGCTACACCTTC.

The V call is TRBV5-1, the J call TRBJ2-7; possibly TRBD2 for D (7 bases). The CDR3 loop spans 15 amino acids. Germline CDR1 and CDR2: SGHRS and YFSETQ. Trimming removed 0 bases at V and 5 bases at J, with 15 bases between. The CDR3 DNA reads as TGCGCCAGCAGCTTGGGCGGGGGCGAGGTTCACGAGCAGTACTTC. It translates to CASSLGGGEVHEQYF.

The chain combines TRBV19 with TRBJ2-7; the D is unclear. The CDR3 sequence is 11 residues long. The V and J ends lost 8 bases and 6 bases respectively, with 11 bases between them. Germline V CDR1 and CDR2: LNHDA, SQIVND (reference sequence). The CDR3 protein is CASGPTSEQYF. In DNA, the CDR3 is TGTGCCAGTGGGCCGACGTCCGAGCAGTACTTC.

This clone showed up just a few times. V and J are TRBV3-1 (or the pseudogene TRBV3-2) and TRBJ1-2, with a weak D call TRBD1 (5 bases). The CDR3 is 13 residues long. The V end lost 0 bases, the J end lost 9 bases, and 11 bases lay between the germline ends. Germline CDR1 is LGHDT and CDR2 is YNNKEL (reference sequence). The CDR3 DNA sequence: TGTGCCAGCAGCCAAGATCTCGGGGGGAGCTACACCTTC. Its protein product is CASSQDLGGSYTF.

The chain uses TRBV28 and TRBJ2-1, with TRBD2 matching 9 bases. The germline CDR1 and CDR2 sequences are MDHEN and SYDVKM. The CDR3 has 14 residues. The V and J ends lost 3 bases and 15 bases, in that order; junction bases with no gene match: 12. The CDR3 region has the DNA TGTGCCAGCAGTTTGGGACCGGGGGCGGGAGGGCTGTTCTTC. Amino acid sequence: CASSLGPGAGGLFF.

The chain is built from TRBV11-2 and TRBJ2-3; 9 positions match TRBD2. The J segment lost 2 bases and the V segment lost 4 bases, leaving 13 bases of the junction unmatched. Germline CDR1 reads SGHAT; CDR2 reads FQNNGV. The CDR3 spans 18 residues. The CDR3 bases are TGTGCCAGCAGCTCACTATTTAGACTAGCGGTAGACACAGATACGCAGTATTTT. Translating gives CASSSLFRLAVDTDTQYF.

The rearrangement joins TRBV19 to TRBJ1-1; maybe TRBD1 (6 bases). CDR1 and CDR2 from the germline V gene are LNHDA and SQIVND (reference sequence). The CDR3 length is 12 residues. Trimming cost V 9 bases and J 5 bases, with 13 bases left between them. The CDR3: CASGQLRTEAFF. DNA of the CDR3: TGTGCCAGCGGACAGTTGAGAACTGAAGCTTTCTTT.

V and J are TRBV9 and TRBJ1-3; D is undetermined. V lost 0 bases, J lost 0 bases, and 7 bases lay in between. This CDR3 comprises 15 residues. From germline, CDR1 is SGDLS and CDR2 YYNGEE. The CDR3 loop reads CASSVAGLSGNTIYF. CDR3 nucleotide sequence: TGTGCCAGCAGCGTAGCAGGACTCTCTGGAAACACCATATATTTT.

The chain uses TRBV24-1 and TRBJ1-5; D is perhaps TRBD1 (5 bases). This CDR3 contains 13 residues. The germline CDR1 and CDR2 sequences are KGHDR and SFDVKD. Between the trimmed V and J ends, which lost 6 bases and 3 bases, there was a span of 8 bases. This CDR3 reads CATSRGNNQPQHF. For the CDR3, the DNA is TGTGCCACCAGTAGGGGCAACAATCAGCCCCAGCATTTT.

The V gene is TRBV11-2, the J gene TRBJ2-1; 8 bases are a match to TRBD2. The J segment lost 0 bases and the V segment lost 2 bases, leaving 6 bases of the junction unmatched. Germline CDR1 and CDR2: SGHAT and FQNNGV. CDR3 length: 17 amino acids. This CDR3 is CASSLFRTSFSYNEQFF. CDR3 sequence (DNA): TGTGCCAGCAGCTTATTCAGGACTAGCTTCTCCTACAATGAGCAGTTCTTC.

The rearrangement joins TRBV6-1 to TRBJ1-2; D is uncertain. The CDR3 is made up of 12 amino acids. Trimming stripped 3 bases from V and 5 bases from J, with 7 bases between. The germline gives CDR1 MNHNS, CDR2 SASEGT. CDR3 in amino acids: CASSDNRYGYTF. As DNA, the CDR3 is TGTGCCAGCAGTGACAACCGGTATGGCTACACCTTC.

The rearrangement joins TRBV12-5 to TRBJ1-2; no firm D call. Per germline, CDR1 LGHNT and CDR2 FRNRAP. CDR3 length: 13 amino acids. Deletions cut 5 bases from V and 6 bases from J, with 13 bases between. The CDR3 loop reads CASGLSTEHGYTF. CDR3 bases: TGTGCTAGTGGTCTTTCCACAGAACATGGCTACACCTTC.

The chain joins TRBV7-8 to TRBJ2-7; 8 nucleotides align to TRBD2. This CDR3 comprises 13 residues. J gave up 6 bases and V 5 bases, and 6 bases lay outside the gene matches. In germline, CDR1 is SGHVS, CDR2 FQNEAQ. DNA for the CDR3: TGTGCCAGCAGCCCCCGACTAGCGCGCGAGCAGTACTTC. The encoded protein is CASSPRLAREQYF.

This chain links TRBV10-2 with TRBJ1-1, with unresolved D. The germline V and J ends were trimmed by 2 bases and 1 base, with 5 bases remaining between them. This CDR3 is 13 amino acids long. CDR1 is WSHSY and CDR2 is SAAADI in the germline V gene. CDR3 DNA: TGCGCCAGCAGTGAGACCAGGAACACTGAAGCTTTCTTT. Translating it yields CASSETRNTEAFF.

The chain couples TRBV27 to TRBJ2-2, with D tentatively TRBD2 (5 bases). The germline V gene encodes CDR1 MNHEY and CDR2 SMNVEV (reference sequence). Trimming took 6 bases from V and 0 from J, leaving 11 bases between them. The CDR3 has 15 amino acids. The CDR3 reads CASSRWGANTGELFF. CDR3 nucleotides: TGTGCCAGCAGCCGCTGGGGAGCGAACACCGGGGAGCTGTTTTTT.

The V call is TRBV11-2, the J call TRBJ1-5; D possibly corresponds to TRBD1 (5 bases). The germline V gene has CDR1 SGHAT and CDR2 FQNNGV. Trimming removed 2 bases at V and 3 bases at J, with 14 bases between. CDR3 length: 16 residues. The CDR3 DNA reads TGTGCCAGCAGCTTATCGGGGGGTACGGTCAATCAGCCCCAGCATTTT. The encoded protein is CASSLSGGTVNQPQHF.

The chain couples TRBV12-5 to TRBJ2-7; D gene unclear. The CDR3 is made up of 14 amino acids. Germline V gene lookup returns CDR1 LGHNT and CDR2 FRNRAP. V lost 4 bases and J 3 bases, leaving 13 bases between the germline ends. CDR3 protein: CASGSYSSIYEQYF. CDR3 in DNA: TGTGCTAGTGGTTCTTACAGTTCCATCTACGAGCAGTACTTC.

This rearrangement joins TRBV3-1 (or the pseudogene TRBV3-2) to TRBJ2-5, with a weak D call TRBD1 (5 bases). CDR1 and CDR2 from the germline V gene are LGHDT and YNNKEL (reference sequence). V lost 0 bases and J lost 9, with 14 bases in between. The length of the CDR3 is 14 residues. CDR3 sequence: CASSQESREGAQYF. The CDR3 DNA is TGTGCCAGCAGCCAAGAAAGTAGAGAAGGGGCCCAGTACTTC.